The source of this T cell receptor (beta chain) is a study of T cell changes during pregnancy in multiple sclerosis. Only in-frame clones appear in the TCRdb table, and some are missing; sequencing was by immunoSEQ multiplex PCR. The sample yields about 56,000 clones, 90% seen once. The CDR3 runs 16 residues. Germline CDR1 SGHDN, CDR2 FVKESK. The J segment lost 3 bases and the V segment lost 4 bases, leaving 7 bases of the junction unmatched. The chain employs TRBV14 and TRBJ2-7; 12 bases are a match to TRBD2. The receptor comes from a female donor in good health, enrolled as a control in a pregnancy study. Sequences were derived from peripheral blood, sampled in the first trimester of pregnancy. DNA for the CDR3: TGTGCCAGCAGCCGGCTGACTAGCGGGAGCATCTACGAGCAGTACTTC. The encoded protein is CASSRLTSGSIYEQYF.